This passage covers 17 T cell receptor beta chains from one sample sequenced in a study of blood T cell repertoires in COVID-19. Profiling relied on immunoSEQ multiplex PCR, and the TCRdb table lists in-frame clones only, not all of them. Counted here are around 200,000 clones, 80% to 90% occurring once; the ten biggest clones make up approximately 0.93%. Sequencing used peripheral blood. The receptors shown here come from a woman younger than 30 who had recovered from COVID-19.

This chain connects TRBV29-1 to TRBJ2-5; 7 bases are shared with TRBD2. The CDR3 sequence is 12 residues long. CDR1 is SQVTM, CDR2 ANQGSEA, per germline. V was clipped by 4 bases and J by 5 bases; unmatched bases: 4. As DNA, the CDR3 is TGCAGCGTTGTTGCGGGAGTGGAGACCCAGTACTTC. Translated, it gives CSVVAGVETQYF.

This clone was detected only once. This chain connects TRBV12-3 or TRBV12-4 to TRBJ1-5, with unresolved D. Between the trimmed V and J ends, which lost 2 bases and 6 bases, there was a span of 8 bases. CDR3 length: 13 residues. The CDR3 DNA follows: TGTGCCAGCAGTTTAAGTCCGGGTCAGCCCCAGCATTTT. This translates into CASSLSPGQPQHF.

The chain employs TRBV7-9 and TRBJ1-3; D unclear. The CDR3 spans 14 residues. Trimming removed 0 bases from V and 2 bases from J, with 5 bases in between. Germline V gene data show CDR1 as SEHNR and CDR2 as FQNEAQ (reference sequence). The CDR3 is CASSLAAPGNTIYF. The CDR3 bases are TGTGCCAGCAGCTTAGCGGCTCCTGGAAACACCATATATTTT.

The J gene is TRBJ1-1, the V gene TRBV4-1, with a tentative D call TRBD1 (6 bases). The CDR3 runs to 15 residues. V lost 1 base to trimming and J lost 0 bases, with 9 bases between them. Germline loops: CDR1 MGHRA, CDR2 YSYEKL. The CDR3 bases are TGCGCCAGCAGCCAAGTGGGGGCGGTGAACACTGAAGCTTTCTTT. Protein sequence: CASSQVGAVNTEAFF.

The chain employs TRBV7-2 and TRBJ2-7; 9 bases match TRBD2. CDR1 and CDR2 (germline): SGHTA, FQGNSA. V lost 0 bases to trimming and J lost 6 bases; unmatched junction nucleotides: 0. The CDR3 is 13 amino acids. DNA for the CDR3: TGTGCCAGCAGCTTAGCACTAGCGGGCGAGCAGTACTTC. Amino acid sequence: CASSLALAGEQYF.

The J gene is TRBJ1-5, the V gene TRBV7-9; D not resolved. The V gene's germline CDR1 is SEHNR and CDR2 FQNEAQ (reference sequence). This CDR3 comprises 14 residues. V shed 3 bases and J shed 0 bases, with 6 bases lying between them. The CDR3 is CASSFPGSNQPQHF. The CDR3 DNA reads as TGTGCCAGCAGCTTTCCCGGTAGCAATCAGCCCCAGCATTTT.

This chain joins TRBV6-6 and TRBJ1-4; D might be TRBD1 (5 bases). This CDR3 has 15 amino acids. V was clipped by 7 bases and J by 1 base, with 13 bases between them. Germline V gene lookup returns CDR1 MNHNY and CDR2 SVGAGI (reference sequence). The CDR3 sequence: CASTQTGGTNEKLFF. In DNA form, the CDR3 reads TGTGCCAGCACCCAAACCGGGGGAACTAATGAAAAACTGTTTTTT.

This chain joins TRBV9 and TRBJ1-5, with D tentatively TRBD1 (5 bases). Germline assignment: CDR1 SGDLS and CDR2 YYNGEE. The CDR3 has 17 amino acids. The V end lost 5 bases, the J end lost 0 bases, and 18 bases lay between the germline ends. The CDR3 DNA follows: TGTGCCAGCAGACTACGGGACTTCTTCGATAGCAATCAGCCCCAGCATTTT. Translated, it gives CASRLRDFFDSNQPQHF. Using reference TRBV9 and TRBJ1-5 for the parts outside the CDR3, the full variable domain is DSGVTQTPKHLITATGQRVTLRCSPRSGDLSVYWYQQSLDQGLQFLIQYYNGEERAKGNILERFSAQQFPDLHSELNLSSLELGDSALYFCASRLRDFFDSNQPQHFGDGTRLSIL.

The chain uses TRBV28 and TRBJ2-6; weak D call: TRBD2 (5 bases). Trimming stripped 5 bases from V and 2 bases from J, with 16 bases between. From germline, CDR1 is MDHEN and CDR2 SYDVKM. The CDR3 runs 17 residues. CDR3 in amino acids: CASSPSRGYTGANVLTF. The CDR3 DNA is TGTGCCAGCAGTCCCTCCCGGGGATATACTGGGGCCAACGTCCTGACTTTC.

As DNA, the CDR3 is TGTGCCATCAGTACAGGGGGCAGGGTGAGCACTGAAGCTTTCTTT. It specifies CAISTGGRVSTEAFF. V is TRBV10-3 and J is TRBJ1-1, with 9 bases that match TRBD1. Germline CDR1 reads ENHRY; CDR2 reads SYGVKD. After removal of 5 bases from V and 4 bases from J, the junction contained 8 bases not matched to a gene. The CDR3 is 15 amino acids.

This clone has just a few counts. This chain uses TRBV7-6 with TRBJ1-4; tentative D call: TRBD1 (5 bases). Germline-derived CDR1 and CDR2 are SGHVS and FNYEAQ. V was pared by 5 bases and J by 5 bases, with 15 bases between. This CDR3 spans 15 amino acids. CDR3 DNA: TGTGCCAGCAGCCCAAGCCCTGGGGGGAATGAAAAACTGTTTTTT. Its protein is CASSPSPGGNEKLFF.

The chain joins TRBV3-1 (or the pseudogene TRBV3-2) to TRBJ1-6, with TRBD1 identical over 8 bases. J lost 7 bases, V lost 4 bases, and 6 bases had no gene match. The CDR3 is 15 residues long. The germline CDR1 and CDR2 sequences are LGHDT and YNNKEL (reference sequence). The CDR3 bases are TGTGCCAGCAGCCTCGGGACAGGAGGAAATTCACCCCTCCACTTT. This sequence encodes CASSLGTGGNSPLHF.

This clone has a single count. The gene calls are TRBV4-3 and TRBJ2-5, with TRBD2 matching 7 bases. Unmatched junction bases numbered 15, after V lost 4 bases and J lost 4 bases. The germline V gene has CDR1 LGHNA and CDR2 YSLEER. The CDR3 extends over 17 amino acids. CDR3 protein: CASSRHGEGINGETQYF. In DNA, the CDR3 is TGCGCCAGCAGCCGCCACGGGGAGGGCATCAACGGAGAGACCCAGTACTTC.

The V call is TRBV24-1, the J call TRBJ1-3; no definite D call. Between the trimmed V and J ends, which lost 8 bases and 3 bases, there was a span of 13 bases. The CDR3 is made up of 14 amino acids. The germline V gene has CDR1 KGHDR and CDR2 SFDVKD. In DNA, the CDR3 is TGTGCCACCAAGTATGGAGTATATGGAAACACCATATATTTT. Amino acid sequence: CATKYGVYGNTIYF.

In this sample, this clone turned up a few times. The chain uses TRBV7-2 and TRBJ1-2; 7 bases fit TRBD1. The CDR3 sequence is 14 residues long. The germline gives CDR1 SGHTA, CDR2 FQGNSA. V was clipped by 4 bases and J by 6 bases; unmatched bases: 8. CDR3 bases: TGTGCCAGCAGCTCCGCGACAGGGTGGAATGGCTACACCTTC. Translation gives CASSSATGWNGYTF.

J is TRBJ2-7 and V is TRBV27, with 11 positions matching TRBD2. The germline gives CDR1 MNHEY, CDR2 SMNVEV (reference sequence). This CDR3 is 14 amino acids long. J was trimmed by 2 bases and V by 6 bases; bases with no gene match: 3. This chain's CDR3 is CASRTGLAAYEQYV. In nucleotides, the CDR3 is TGTGCCAGCAGGACGGGACTAGCGGCCTACGAGCAGTACGTC.

The chain links TRBV3-1 (or the pseudogene TRBV3-2) to TRBJ2-5; 7 nucleotides line up with TRBD2. The germline V gene encodes CDR1 LGHDT and CDR2 YNNKEL (reference sequence). Losses at the gene ends were 4 bases for V and 5 bases for J; bases not matched to a gene: 16. This CDR3 has 17 amino acids. CDR3 residues: CASSPRKGPRGSETQYF. The CDR3 DNA follows: TGTGCCAGCAGCCCCAGAAAGGGACCACGCGGGAGTGAGACCCAGTACTTC.